These 8 T cell receptor beta chains were all obtained from the same sample, sequenced in a study of control samples from healthy donors and cancer patients. Data came from immunoSEQ multiplex PCR; TCRdb stores just in-frame clones and leaves some out. The table records 90,000 or so clones, more than 85% of them present only once. The sequenced material came from blood. These receptors came from a woman aged 45-60 years in good health.

Concerning this clone: The junction departs from germline at one end; a sequencing error may be responsible. This CDR3 reads CSARYQGQLAF. The CDR3 nucleotides are TGCAGTGCTAGATACCAAGGACAGTTGGCTTTT. The chain uses TRBV20-1 and TRBJ1-3; possible D gene TRBD1, 6 bases. This CDR3 has 11 amino acids. Germline V gene data show CDR1 as DFQATT and CDR2 as SNEGSKA (reference sequence).

The chain employs TRBV4-1 and TRBJ2-1; maybe TRBD1 (6 bases). Trimming removed 0 bases at V and 8 bases at J, with 11 bases between. This CDR3 has 14 residues. CDR1 and CDR2 (germline): MGHRA, YSYEKL. The CDR3 here is CASSQDYRAHEQFF. In nucleotides, the CDR3 is TGCGCCAGCAGCCAAGATTACAGGGCCCATGAGCAGTTCTTC.

The J gene is TRBJ2-1, the V gene TRBV7-9; the match to TRBD2 covers 10 bases. CDR1 is SEHNR and CDR2 is FQNEAQ in the germline V gene (reference sequence). V lost 3 bases and J lost 7; bases outside the gene matches: 3. The CDR3 is 14 amino acids. CDR3: CASSFERGGNEQFF. CDR3 nucleotides: TGTGCCAGCAGCTTTGAGCGGGGGGGAAATGAGCAGTTCTTC.

This clone came up a few times. The chain couples TRBV5-1 to TRBJ1-4; 8 nucleotides align to TRBD1. With 4 bases clipped from V and 0 bases from J, the junction kept 11 bases outside the gene matches. Germline loops: CDR1 SGHRS, CDR2 YFSETQ. The CDR3 runs to 18 residues. DNA for the CDR3: TGCGCCAGCAGCCTCGGACAGGGTCTACGGGCAACTAATGAAAAACTGTTTTTT. This codes for CASSLGQGLRATNEKLFF. Full variable domain (rest looked up from reference TRBV5-1 and TRBJ1-4): KAGVTQTPRYLIKTRGQQVTLSCSPISGHRSVSWYQQTPGQGLQFLFEYFSETQRNKGNFPGRFSGRQFSNSRSEMNVSTLELGDSALYLCASSLGQGLRATNEKLFFGSGTQLSVL.

This clone was seen a single time. The genes are TRBV19 and TRBJ1-3; 7 positions match TRBD1. This CDR3 contains 15 residues. V was clipped by 1 base and J by 3 bases; unmatched bases: 3. Germline CDR1 is LNHDA and CDR2 is SQIVND (reference sequence). CDR3 sequence reads: CASSIGGGGGNTIYF. CDR3 nucleotide sequence: TGTGCCAGTAGTATAGGAGGGGGCGGTGGAAACACCATATATTTT.

The chain links TRBV19 to TRBJ1-1; D gene uncertain. The CDR3 has 13 residues. Germline V gene data show CDR1 as LNHDA and CDR2 as SQIVND (reference sequence). The V end was cut by 5 bases, the J end by 7 bases, with 14 bases between. The CDR3 DNA is TGTGCCAGTAGTGGTGGAGGAGGCCGTGAAGCTTTCTTT. Protein sequence: CASSGGGGREAFF.

Comment on this clone: Other DNA sequences in the same sample also yield this CDR3. The chain joins TRBV18 to TRBJ1-1; D is unclear. The CDR3 length is 14 residues. The germline gives CDR1 KGHSH, CDR2 LQKENI. The V and J ends lost 3 bases and 2 bases respectively, with 10 bases between them. For the CDR3, the DNA is TGTGCCAGCTCACCGGTTTCGAGAAACACTGAAGCTTTCTTT. Protein product: CASSPVSRNTEAFF.

The V gene is TRBV28, the J gene TRBJ2-7; D might be TRBD2 (6 bases). The ends were cut back, 6 bases at V and 9 bases at J, with 24 bases in the middle. Germline-derived CDR1 and CDR2 are MDHEN and SYDVKM. The CDR3 has 15 residues. CDR3 sequence: CASSPPPSQEGGQYF. CDR3 DNA: TGTGCCAGCAGCCCACCTCCGAGCCAAGAGGGAGGGCAGTACTTC. The entire variable domain, with the rest obtained from reference TRBV28 and TRBJ2-7, is as follows: DVKVTQSSRYLVKRTGEKVFLECVQDMDHENMFWYRQDPGLGLRLIYFSYDVKMKEKGDIPEGYSVSREKKERFSLILESASTNQTSMYLCASSPPPSQEGGQYFGPGTRLTVT.